This TCR beta chain stems from a study of CD8+CD57+ T cells in acquired aplastic anemia. Study-wide results and caveats: Approximately 27 CD8+ CDR3 sequences occurred in both the patients and the controls.

The V end was cut by 5 bases, the J end by 9 bases, with 11 bases between. Germline values: CDR1 SGHAT, CDR2 FQNNGV. The CDR3 has 12 amino acids. The study profiled TCR beta VDJ and CDR3 using genomic DNA as template. TCRdb re-called the reads with MiXCR, one entry per CDR3 protein. The data show a few hundred thousand distinct CDR3 sequences, approximately 80% seen once. All sequencing subjects had displayed CD8+CD57+ cell expansion on flow cytometry. The study sampled blood from patients who had received no therapy. About this clonotype itself: Its antigen is as yet unknown.

This sequence joins TRBV11-2 and TRBJ2-1, with D maybe TRBD1 (5 bases). The sequenced sample was sorted CD4+, CD8+, or CD8+CD57+ T cells (not recorded which) from PBMCs. The TCR sequence derives from a human donor with aplastic anemia. The DNA for the CDR3 is TGTGCCAGCAGCCAGGGCTTCGGTGAGCAGTTCTTC. This translates into CASSQGFGEQFF.